This is a list of T cell receptor beta chains from one sample in a study of blood T cell repertoires in COVID-19. TCRdb keeps only in-frame clones here, not all; method: immunoSEQ multiplex PCR. Of about 230,000 clones listed, around nine tenths are singletons. Sequenced sample: peripheral blood. The receptor set was obtained from a woman in her sixties or seventies with acute or convalescent COVID-19. The CDR3 runs from the conserved cysteine through the conserved F or W. D genes are given only for firm matches. Clone size is stated in some rows and not others, as once, few, many or a class when expanded.

d_gene: NA; v_gene: TRBV5-1; len: 17; j_gene: TRBJ2-3; abundance: NA; CDR3aa: CASSLQNGGRGTDTQYF; CDR3nt: TGCGCCAGCAGCCTGCAAAACGGGGGGCGGGGCACAGATACGCAGTATTTT
d_gene: NA; v_gene: TRBV20-1; len: 11; j_gene: TRBJ2-5; abundance: NA; CDR3aa: CSASPSETQYF; CDR3nt: TGCAGTGCTAGCCCTTCGGAGACCCAGTACTTC
d_gene: TRBD2; v_gene: TRBV6-6; len: 16; j_gene: TRBJ2-5; abundance: once; CDR3aa: CASSRGLAGDQETQYF; CDR3nt: TGTGCCAGCAGTCGAGGACTAGCGGGGGACCAAGAGACCCAGTACTTC
d_gene: NA; v_gene: TRBV9; len: 13; j_gene: TRBJ2-1; abundance: NA; CDR3aa: CASSVAGGNEQFF; CDR3nt: TGTGCCAGCAGCGTAGCTGGGGGGAATGAGCAGTTCTTC
d_gene: TRBD1; v_gene: TRBV27; len: 12; j_gene: TRBJ1-2; abundance: NA; CDR3aa: CASSGTGEGYTF; CDR3nt: TGTGCCAGCAGTGGGACAGGGGAAGGCTACACCTTC
d_gene: NA; v_gene: TRBV29-1; len: 13; j_gene: TRBJ1-2; abundance: NA; CDR3aa: CSVDSLLNYGYTF; CDR3nt: TGCAGCGTTGATAGCCTTCTTAACTATGGCTACACCTTC
d_gene: NA; v_gene: TRBV7-8; len: 14; j_gene: TRBJ1-5; abundance: NA; CDR3aa: CASSPGTLPQPQHF; CDR3nt: TGTGCCAGCAGCCCGGGGACTTTGCCCCAGCCCCAGCATTTT
d_gene: NA; v_gene: TRBV7-9; len: 15; j_gene: TRBJ1-1; abundance: NA; CDR3aa: CASSPGTGRGTEAFF; CDR3nt: TGTGCCAGCAGCCCCGGTACAGGGAGGGGCACTGAAGCTTTCTTT
d_gene: NA; v_gene: TRBV7-9; len: 15; j_gene: TRBJ1-1; abundance: once; CDR3aa: CASSFTENWNTEAFF; CDR3nt: TGTGCCAGCAGCTTTACGGAGAACTGGAACACTGAAGCTTTCTTT
d_gene: TRBD2; v_gene: TRBV28; len: 16; j_gene: TRBJ2-3; abundance: NA; CDR3aa: CASSFLADPFTDTQYF; CDR3nt: TGTGCCAGCAGTTTCCTAGCGGACCCTTTCACAGATACGCAGTATTTT
d_gene: TRBD1; v_gene: TRBV6-2/TRBV6-3; len: 13; j_gene: TRBJ1-1; abundance: few; CDR3aa: CASSRDRETEAFF; CDR3nt: TGTGCCAGCAGCCGAGACAGGGAAACTGAAGCTTTCTTT
d_gene: TRBD1; v_gene: TRBV4-1; len: 17; j_gene: TRBJ2-7; abundance: NA; CDR3aa: CASSQEQGASTAYEQYF; CDR3nt: TGCGCCAGCAGCCAAGAGCAGGGGGCCTCTACGGCGTACGAGCAGTACTTC
d_gene: TRBD1; v_gene: TRBV5-5; len: 17; j_gene: TRBJ1-5; abundance: NA; CDR3aa: CASSSRTGTAFNQPQHF; CDR3nt: TGTGCCAGCAGCTCCCGTACCGGGACAGCTTTCAATCAGCCCCAGCATTTT
d_gene: NA; v_gene: TRBV2; len: 15; j_gene: TRBJ2-1; abundance: NA; CDR3aa: CASGLSILSYNEQFF; CDR3nt: TGTGCCAGCGGGCTCAGTATCCTCTCCTACAATGAGCAGTTCTTC
d_gene: NA; v_gene: TRBV30; len: 15; j_gene: TRBJ2-1; abundance: NA; CDR3aa: CAWTRGSTGHNEQFF; CDR3nt: TGTGCCTGGACGCGCGGGTCAACGGGCCACAATGAGCAGTTCTTC
d_gene: NA; v_gene: TRBV7-2; len: 14; j_gene: TRBJ2-2; abundance: NA; CDR3aa: CASSSPPVTGELFF; CDR3nt: TGTGCCAGCAGCTCCCCCCCAGTCACCGGGGAGCTGTTTTTT
d_gene: NA; v_gene: TRBV7-5; len: 15; j_gene: TRBJ1-5; abundance: NA; CDR3aa: CARSLVWDRNQPQHF; CDR3nt: TGTGCCAGAAGCTTAGTATGGGACAGGAATCAGCCCCAGCATTTT
d_gene: TRBD1; v_gene: TRBV18; len: 14; j_gene: TRBJ1-1; abundance: NA; CDR3aa: CASSPTGGNTEAFF; CDR3nt: TGTGCCAGCTCACCTACAGGGGGGAACACTGAAGCTTTCTTT
d_gene: NA; v_gene: TRBV6-5; len: 13; j_gene: TRBJ2-3; abundance: NA; CDR3aa: CASRASGTDTQYF; CDR3nt: TGTGCCAGCCGAGCTAGCGGCACAGATACGCAGTATTTT
d_gene: TRBD1; v_gene: TRBV2; len: 16; j_gene: TRBJ1-2; abundance: NA; CDR3aa: CASSRIPGTANYGYTF; CDR3nt: TGTGCCAGCAGCAGAATTCCCGGGACAGCTAACTATGGCTACACCTTC
d_gene: TRBD2; v_gene: TRBV7-8; len: 14; j_gene: TRBJ2-7; abundance: NA; CDR3aa: CASQELAGSYEQYF; CDR3nt: TGTGCCAGCCAAGAACTAGCGGGCTCCTACGAGCAGTACTTC
d_gene: NA; v_gene: TRBV19; len: 13; j_gene: TRBJ1-2; abundance: NA; CDR3aa: CASSSTGLYGYTF; CDR3nt: TGTGCCAGTAGTTCCACAGGCCTCTATGGCTACACCTTC
d_gene: TRBD1; v_gene: TRBV7-2; len: 16; j_gene: TRBJ2-6; abundance: NA; CDR3aa: CASSSDRESGANVLTF; CDR3nt: TGTGCCAGCAGCTCGGACAGGGAGTCTGGGGCCAACGTCCTGACTTTC
d_gene: NA; v_gene: TRBV5-1; len: 14; j_gene: TRBJ1-1; abundance: NA; CDR3aa: CASSLSGGHTEAFF; CDR3nt: TGCGCCAGCAGCTTGTCCGGGGGGCACACTGAAGCTTTCTTT
d_gene: TRBD2; v_gene: TRBV6-5; len: 15; j_gene: TRBJ2-1; abundance: NA; CDR3aa: CASRREGRDDNEQFF; CDR3nt: TGTGCCAGCAGACGGGAGGGGCGGGACGACAATGAGCAGTTCTTC
d_gene: TRBD1; v_gene: TRBV29-1; len: 12; j_gene: TRBJ1-1; abundance: NA; CDR3aa: CSVVQGRTEAFF; CDR3nt: TGCAGCGTAGTACAGGGGAGAACTGAAGCTTTCTTT
d_gene: TRBD2; v_gene: TRBV4-1; len: 19; j_gene: TRBJ2-3; abundance: once; CDR3aa: CASSQRTSGGEASTDTQYF; CDR3nt: TGCGCCAGCAGCCAACGGACTAGCGGGGGAGAAGCTAGCACAGATACGCAGTATTTT
d_gene: NA; v_gene: TRBV10-3; len: 13; j_gene: TRBJ1-4; abundance: NA; CDR3aa: CAIKEQVGEKLFF; CDR3nt: TGTGCCATCAAAGAACAGGTTGGGGAAAAACTGTTTTTT
d_gene: NA; v_gene: TRBV7-2; len: 16; j_gene: TRBJ2-3; abundance: NA; CDR3aa: CASSRRAGLRGDTQYF; CDR3nt: TGTGCCAGCAGCCGGAGGGCGGGACTTCGGGGAGATACGCAGTATTTT
d_gene: NA; v_gene: TRBV3-1/TRBV3-2; len: 16; j_gene: TRBJ1-6; abundance: NA; CDR3aa: CASSLSRGDDNSPLHF; CDR3nt: TGTGCCAGCAGCCTCTCCAGGGGCGATGATAATTCACCCCTCCACTTT
d_gene: TRBD1; v_gene: TRBV27; len: 15; j_gene: TRBJ1-6; abundance: once; CDR3aa: CASSSQGARNSPLHF; CDR3nt: TGTGCCAGCAGTTCCCAGGGGGCCAGGAATTCACCCCTCCACTTT
d_gene: TRBD1; v_gene: TRBV10-1; len: 13; j_gene: TRBJ2-7; abundance: NA; CDR3aa: CASSRTLDRQQYF; CDR3nt: TGCGCCAGCAGCCGAACCTTGGACAGGCAGCAGTACTTC
d_gene: NA; v_gene: TRBV29-1; len: 13; j_gene: TRBJ2-1; abundance: NA; CDR3aa: CSVSGLAYNEQFF; CDR3nt: TGCAGCGTTAGTGGACTCGCCTACAATGAGCAGTTCTTC
d_gene: NA; v_gene: TRBV18; len: 15; j_gene: TRBJ1-5; abundance: NA; CDR3aa: CASSPGLRFDQPQHF; CDR3nt: TGTGCCAGCTCACCTGGTTTGCGTTTCGATCAGCCCCAGCATTTT
d_gene: TRBD1; v_gene: TRBV18; len: 14; j_gene: TRBJ1-4; abundance: NA; CDR3aa: CASSPSGQFEKLFF; CDR3nt: TGTGCCAGCTCACCTTCGGGACAGTTTGAAAAACTGTTTTTT
d_gene: NA; v_gene: TRBV7-2; len: 13; j_gene: TRBJ1-2; abundance: NA; CDR3aa: CASSLGQSYGYTF; CDR3nt: TGTGCCAGCAGCTTAGGACAGAGCTATGGCTACACCTTC
d_gene: NA; v_gene: TRBV7-8; len: 17; j_gene: TRBJ1-5; abundance: NA; CDR3aa: CASSLVGQGMGNQPQHF; CDR3nt: TGTGCCAGCAGCTTAGTTGGTCAGGGTATGGGCAATCAGCCCCAGCATTTT
d_gene: TRBD1; v_gene: TRBV30; len: 16; j_gene: TRBJ1-5; abundance: once; CDR3aa: CAWSSSDRVGNQPQHF; CDR3nt: TGTGCCTGGAGTTCCTCGGACAGGGTTGGCAATCAGCCCCAGCATTTT
d_gene: TRBD2; v_gene: TRBV7-9; len: 15; j_gene: TRBJ2-1; abundance: NA; CDR3aa: CASSSSGTSSHEQFF; CDR3nt: TGTGCCAGCAGCTCCTCCGGGACTAGCAGCCATGAGCAGTTCTTC
d_gene: NA; v_gene: TRBV13; len: 16; j_gene: TRBJ2-2; abundance: few; CDR3aa: CASSPSLGQNTGELFF; CDR3nt: TGTGCCAGCAGCCCAAGTCTGGGACAGAACACCGGGGAGCTGTTTTTT
d_gene: TRBD1; v_gene: TRBV18; len: 15; j_gene: TRBJ1-1; abundance: NA; CDR3aa: CASSPQTGGKAEAFF; CDR3nt: TGTGCCAGCTCACCTCAGACAGGGGGTAAAGCTGAAGCTTTCTTT
d_gene: TRBD2; v_gene: TRBV7-2; len: 17; j_gene: TRBJ2-2; abundance: NA; CDR3aa: CASSRRTTSGNTGELFF; CDR3nt: TGTGCCAGCAGCAGAAGGACCACTAGCGGAAACACCGGGGAGCTGTTTTTT